This entry is about one TCR beta chain. These data originate in a study of shared T cell receptors in the human thymus. Produced via immunoSEQ multiplex PCR; TCRdb's table is partial and in-frame only. Here the sample spans hundreds of thousands of clones, approximately 89% being singletons. The sample was also reused in another study, on human thymus T cells. In that study: Donation came from healthy Finnish infants having corrective surgery for congenital heart defects.

Sequencing was performed on thymocytes. The receptor's source is a boy under two years old with a congenital heart defect.

The chain's CDR3 is CASSMGGFESLFYQANTGELFF. For the CDR3, the DNA is TGTGCCAGTAGTATGGGAGGGTTTGAATCTTTATTCTACCAAGCGAACACCGGGGAGCTGTTTTTT. The V gene is TRBV19, the J gene TRBJ2-2, with 7 bases fitting TRBD2. Germline CDR1 LNHDA, CDR2 SQIVND (reference sequence). With V trimmed by 3 bases and J by 0 bases, 22 bases remained unmatched. This CDR3 has 22 residues. Looking up the rest from reference TRBV19 and TRBJ2-2 gives the full variable domain: DGGITQSPKYLFRKEGQNVTLSCEQNLNHDAMYWYRQDPGQGLRLIYYSQIVNDFQKGDIAEGYSVSREKKESFPLTVTSAQKNPTAFYLCASSMGGFESLFYQANTGELFFGEGSRLTVL.